This T cell receptor (beta chain) was retrieved from a study of T cell clusters in autoimmune cytopenias. One tube held mixed TRB-A and TRB-B primer pools for touch-down PCR. TCRdb processed the multiplex PCR reads again and assigns one entry to each CDR3 protein, with no DNA. Here the sample table reports 6,100 or so distinct CDR3 sequences. This CDR3 has 14 residues. CDR1 and CDR2 from the germline V gene are MNHNY and SVGAGI (reference sequence). By frequency, this clonotype registers medium-sized (0.01 to 0.1%). TRB amplification used roughly 250 ng of peripheral blood genomic DNA. Another study also made use of these data, one on T cell repertoires in aging, cancer and after chemotherapy.

V is TRBV6-6 and J is TRBJ2-7; TCRdb outputs TRBD1, but without DNA this stays unchecked. The TCR originated in a human donor in good health. Input material: peripheral blood. CDR3 sequence reads: CASSQGPDRYEQYF.